This TCR beta chain appears in the sequencing data of a study of patients and donors after allogeneic stem cell transplantation. The trim removed 3 bases at V and 0 bases at J, leaving 11 bases unmatched. The V gene's germline CDR1 is SQVTM and CDR2 ANQGSEA. There are 18 residues in the CDR3. TCRdb reprocessed the RT-PCR reads via MiXCR and lists one record per CDR3 protein. The sample shows about 150,000 distinct CDR3 sequences, 30% to 45% of them seen only once. The rearrangement uses TRBV29-1 and TRBJ2-3; 11 positions agree with TRBD2. The specimen sequenced was blood, either unsorted or a sorted T cell fraction (not recorded which). This TCR was sampled from a human donor who was either an allogeneic HSCT recipient or a stem cell or donor lymphocyte infusion donor (not recorded which). It is not recorded whose cells these are; they may come from a transplant donor. CDR3 nucleotide sequence: TGCAGCGTTGAGGGAGCTAGCGGGGGGAAGACTAGCACAGATACGCAGTATTTT. Its protein product is CSVEGASGGKTSTDTQYF.